Each of the 22 T cell receptor beta chains below was sequenced from the same sample in a study of chemoradiotherapy in HPV16-positive cancers. The assay was immunoSEQ multiplex PCR, and TCRdb's table has in-frame clones only and misses some. Here the sample spans around 40,000 clones, 76% being singletons. Sequences were derived from blood, sampled from a patient who underwent chemoradiotherapy. Receptors originate from a human donor with HPV-associated anogenital cancer.

Written as DNA, the CDR3 is TGTGCCAGCAGTGAATTCTCGCCAGGGGCTAATTCACCCCTCCACTTT. This sequence encodes CASSEFSPGANSPLHF. V and J are TRBV2 and TRBJ1-6; D possibly corresponds to TRBD1 (6 bases). CDR1 is SNHLY and CDR2 is FYNNEI in the germline V gene. V shed 2 bases and J shed 6 bases, with 14 bases lying between them. CDR3 length equals 16 residues.

This chain uses TRBV27 with TRBJ2-3; D unclear. The CDR3 has 15 amino acids. The germline V and J ends were trimmed by 4 bases and 0 bases, with 11 bases remaining between them. The germline V gene has CDR1 MNHEY and CDR2 SMNVEV (reference sequence). Written as DNA, the CDR3 is TGTGCCAGCAGTTCGGACCTTACTAGCACAGATACGCAGTATTTT. It encodes CASSSDLTSTDTQYF.

This chain connects TRBV6-1 to TRBJ1-5; D unresolved. The V and J ends lost 1 base and 9 bases respectively, with 16 bases between them. This CDR3 has 15 residues. Looked up from germline, CDR1 is MNHNS and CDR2 is SASEGT. The CDR3, as DNA: TGTGCCAGCAGTGAAGAGGTTTCGGGGTCGGGGCCCCAGCATTTT. Its protein product is CASSEEVSGSGPQHF.

The rearrangement links TRBV6-1 to TRBJ1-1, with a tentative D call TRBD1 (5 bases). Germline V gene lookup returns CDR1 MNHNS and CDR2 SASEGT. Trimming took 4 bases from V and 0 from J, leaving 6 bases between them. This CDR3 has 13 residues. In DNA form, the CDR3 reads TGTGCCAGCAGTGGGACACTGAACACTGAAGCTTTCTTT. This translates into CASSGTLNTEAFF.

This chain uses TRBV6-5 with TRBJ2-7; 8 positions match TRBD1. The CDR3 runs to 16 residues. The germline V gene has CDR1 MNHEY and CDR2 SVGAGI. J gave up 5 bases and V 2 bases, and 11 bases lay outside the gene matches. The CDR3 DNA follows: TGTGCCAGCAGTTACCCCCCAGGGGGCAAGCGCGACGAGCAGTACTTC. It codes for CASSYPPGGKRDEQYF.

The V gene is TRBV9, the J gene TRBJ1-1, with D tentatively TRBD1 (5 bases). Germline CDR1 SGDLS, CDR2 YYNGEE. CDR3 length: 15 residues. With 5 bases removed from V and 5 bases from J, the gap between germline ends came to 19 bases. The CDR3 reads CASSQGGEIMTEAFF. CDR3 coding DNA: TGTGCCAGCAGTCAGGGTGGAGAGATAATGACTGAAGCTTTCTTT.

J is TRBJ2-7 and V is TRBV6-5, with unresolved D. The CDR3 loop spans 15 amino acids. Looked up from germline, CDR1 is MNHEY and CDR2 is SVGAGI. The V gene lost 0 bases and the J gene lost 6 bases, with 15 bases spanning the gap. The CDR3 region is CASSYSRSGRLEQYF. CDR3 coding DNA: TGTGCCAGCAGTTACTCGCGTTCGGGCAGGCTCGAGCAGTACTTC.

The chain couples TRBV9 to TRBJ2-2, with D possibly TRBD1 on 6 matching bases. Germline lookup yields CDR1 SGDLS and CDR2 YYNGEE. The length of the CDR3 is 14 residues. Trimming stripped 6 bases from V and 1 base from J, with 10 bases between. This CDR3 is CASTYRENTGELFF. The CDR3 DNA reads as TGTGCCAGCACCTACAGGGAGAACACCGGGGAGCTGTTTTTT.

This clone appeared a few times. V is TRBV7-9 and J is TRBJ2-5; tentative D call: TRBD2 (5 bases). In germline, CDR1 is SEHNR, CDR2 FQNEAQ (reference sequence). The length of the CDR3 is 14 residues. The V and J ends lost 6 bases and 0 bases respectively, with 11 bases between them. Here the CDR3 DNA reads TGTGCCAGCAGTTCGTGGCGGGACCAAGAGACCCAGTACTTC. Protein product: CASSSWRDQETQYF.

This chain links TRBV6-6 with TRBJ1-4; D is unclear. Germline loops: CDR1 MNHNY, CDR2 SVGAGI (reference sequence). The CDR3 runs to 16 residues. Trimming removed 6 bases from V and 1 base from J, with 15 bases in between. The CDR3 is CASSPKDRVTNEKLFF. The DNA of the CDR3 is TGTGCCAGCAGCCCTAAGGACCGCGTAACTAATGAAAAACTGTTTTTT.

This chain links TRBV11-2 with TRBJ1-2; D call uncertain. Germline V lookup: CDR1 SGHAT, CDR2 FQNNGV. There are 11 residues in the CDR3. With 5 bases removed from V and 5 bases from J, the gap between germline ends came to 6 bases. The CDR3: CASSTQYGYTF. The DNA for the CDR3 is TGTGCCAGCAGCACACAGTATGGCTACACCTTC.

The rearrangement uses TRBV10-3 and TRBJ2-6; D is tentatively TRBD1 or TRBD2 (6 bases each). V dropped 7 bases and J dropped 2 bases, with 15 bases sitting between them. Looked up from germline, CDR1 is ENHRY and CDR2 is SYGVKD. This CDR3 is 16 amino acids long. The CDR3 DNA is TGTGCCATCATGGGGGTTGGGGGGCCTGGGGCCAACGTCCTGACTTTC. Its protein is CAIMGVGGPGANVLTF.

V and J are TRBV5-6 and TRBJ2-7; D is ambiguous. Germline lookup yields CDR1 SGHDT and CDR2 YYEEEE. The CDR3 extends over 11 amino acids. Trimming cost V 4 bases and J 5 bases, with 7 bases left between them. CDR3 in amino acids: CASSRGDEQYF. In nucleotides, the CDR3 is TGTGCCAGCAGCCGCGGTGACGAGCAGTACTTC.

The V gene is TRBV7-8, the J gene TRBJ2-3; D possibly corresponds to TRBD2 (6 bases). The V end lost 1 base, the J end lost 4 bases, and 9 bases lay between the germline ends. Germline values: CDR1 SGHVS, CDR2 FQNEAQ. The CDR3 consists of 14 residues. CDR3 nucleotides: TGTGCCAGCAGCTTAGGGACTACCGCAGATACGCAGTATTTT. The encoded protein is CASSLGTTADTQYF.

The V call is TRBV5-1, the J call TRBJ2-2; no firm D call. Deletions cut 3 bases from V and 4 bases from J, with 10 bases between. Germline V gives CDR1 SGHRS, CDR2 YFSETQ. The CDR3 runs to 14 residues. CDR3 in amino acids: CASSSDIFTGELFF. CDR3 in DNA: TGCGCCAGCAGCTCTGACATTTTCACCGGGGAGCTGTTTTTT.

V gene TRBV19 combines with J gene TRBJ2-6, with D perhaps TRBD1 (6 bases). V was shortened by 7 bases and J by 2 bases, with 24 bases between the two germline ends. The CDR3 is 19 amino acids. Germline V gene sequence: CDR1 LNHDA, CDR2 SQIVND (reference sequence). CDR3 protein: CASTQSGRGGSAGANVLTF. Written as DNA, the CDR3 is TGTGCCAGTACCCAATCCGGAAGAGGGGGTAGTGCTGGGGCCAACGTCCTGACTTTC.

J is TRBJ1-2 and V is TRBV4-1; D not certain. Germline V lookup: CDR1 MGHRA, CDR2 YSYEKL. The CDR3 sequence is 14 residues long. Trimming removed 0 bases from V and 3 bases from J, with 8 bases in between. The CDR3 nucleotides are TGCGCCAGCAGCCAAGATACGGGATACTATGGCTACACCTTC. It specifies CASSQDTGYYGYTF.

The chain combines TRBV16 with TRBJ1-4, with 10 bases lining up with TRBD1. Germline V gives CDR1 KGHSY, CDR2 FQNENV. The J segment lost 5 bases and the V segment lost 3 bases, leaving 3 bases of the junction unmatched. The CDR3 spans 15 residues. The CDR3 bases are TGTGCCAGCAGCCATCCGGGACAGGGGAATGAAAAACTGTTTTTT. As protein: CASSHPGQGNEKLFF.

The chain uses TRBV7-2 and TRBJ2-7; 7 bases line up with TRBD1. J was trimmed by 3 bases and V by 5 bases; bases with no gene match: 7. This CDR3 has 14 residues. Germline loops: CDR1 SGHTA, CDR2 FQGNSA. The DNA of the CDR3 is TGTGCCAGCAGCGCGCGACAGGGCGACTACGAGCAGTACTTC. It is translated as CASSARQGDYEQYF.

CDR3 sequence: CASSLEGGSYEQYF. The CDR3 DNA is TGTGCCAGCAGCTTAGAAGGGGGATCCTACGAGCAGTACTTC. The V call is TRBV11-2, the J call TRBJ2-7, with a tentative D call TRBD1 (6 bases). This CDR3 spans 14 amino acids. V was clipped by 0 bases and J by 1 base, with 7 bases between them. The V gene's germline CDR1 is SGHAT and CDR2 FQNNGV.

The CDR3 spells CSVAQTRSVAEAFF. The CDR3 nucleotides read TGCAGCGTTGCCCAAACAAGGTCGGTCGCTGAAGCTTTCTTT. The V gene is TRBV29-1, the J gene TRBJ1-1; D call uncertain. With 4 bases removed from V and 6 bases from J, the gap between germline ends came to 18 bases. CDR1 is SQVTM and CDR2 is ANQGSEA in the germline V gene. The CDR3 is 14 amino acids.

The rearrangement links TRBV7-6 to TRBJ1-5; D not resolved. The germline V gene has CDR1 SGHVS and CDR2 FNYEAQ. V was shortened by 4 bases and J by 4 bases, with 8 bases between the two germline ends. This CDR3 is 13 amino acids long. The CDR3: CASSSSGNQPQHF. Here the CDR3 DNA reads TGTGCCAGCAGCTCGAGCGGGAATCAGCCCCAGCATTTT. The entire variable domain, with the rest obtained from reference TRBV7-6 and TRBJ1-5, is as follows: GAGVSQSPRYKVTKRGQDVALRCDPISGHVSLYWYRQALGQGPEFLTYFNYEAQQDKSGLPNDRFSAERPEGSISTLTIQRTEQRDSAMYRCASSSSGNQPQHFGDGTRLSIL.